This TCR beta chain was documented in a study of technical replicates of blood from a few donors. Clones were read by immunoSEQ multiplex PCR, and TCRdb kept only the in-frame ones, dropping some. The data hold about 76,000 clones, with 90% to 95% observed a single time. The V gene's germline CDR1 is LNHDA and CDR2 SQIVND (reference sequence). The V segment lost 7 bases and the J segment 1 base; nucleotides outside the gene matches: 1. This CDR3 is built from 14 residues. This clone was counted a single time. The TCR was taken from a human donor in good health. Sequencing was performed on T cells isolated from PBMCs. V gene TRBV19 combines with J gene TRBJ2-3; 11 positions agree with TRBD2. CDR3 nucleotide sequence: TGTGCCAGTAAGACTAGCGGGGGCACAGATACGCAGTATTTT. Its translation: CASKTSGGTDTQYF.